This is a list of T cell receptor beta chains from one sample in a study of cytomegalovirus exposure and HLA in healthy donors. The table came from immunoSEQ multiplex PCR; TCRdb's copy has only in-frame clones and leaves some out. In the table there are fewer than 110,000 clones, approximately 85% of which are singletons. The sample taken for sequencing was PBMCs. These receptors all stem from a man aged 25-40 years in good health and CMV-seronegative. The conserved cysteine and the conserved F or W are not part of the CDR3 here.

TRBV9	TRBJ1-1	ASSPMTGPNTEAF
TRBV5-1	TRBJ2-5	ASSTLAVQETQY
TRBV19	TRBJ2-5	ASSILDRQETQY
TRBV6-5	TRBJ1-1	ASSYSETGETEAF
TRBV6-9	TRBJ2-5	ASSYPDRGETQY
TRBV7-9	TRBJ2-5	ASRFSGSHETQY
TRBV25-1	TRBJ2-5	ASSAGTSGNSETQY
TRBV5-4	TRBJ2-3	ASSLARRGKDTQY
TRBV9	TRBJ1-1	ASSVAFAGPEAF
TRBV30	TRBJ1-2	AWSRGGFYYGYT